A selection of T cell receptor beta chains follows, all from one sample in a study of cytomegalovirus exposure and HLA in healthy donors. Sequencing used immunoSEQ multiplex PCR; TCRdb keeps in-frame clones, though not all of them. Of more than 95,000 clones detected, 60% to 80% appear once; the ten largest clones hold roughly 5.9%. The sequenced sample consisted of PBMCs. These receptors all come from a man aged 60 to 75 in good health and CMV-seropositive. The CDR3 runs from the conserved cysteine through the conserved F or W. A D gene is named only where the DNA matches it firmly. Some rows mark clone size as missing; the rest say once, few, many or name a class of expanded clone.

J gene: TRBJ1-2; V gene: TRBV29-1; clone size: NA; D gene: NA; CDR3 DNA: TGCAGCGCGAATGTGGGGGCTGACTATGGCTACACCTTC; CDR3 protein: CSANVGADYGYTF
J gene: TRBJ2-7; V gene: TRBV9; clone size: NA; D gene: NA; CDR3 DNA: TGTGCCAGCAGCGGGGGGCAGGGTCCCTACGAGCAGTACTTC; CDR3 protein: CASSGGQGPYEQYF
J gene: TRBJ1-2; V gene: TRBV10-2; clone size: NA; D gene: NA; CDR3 DNA: TGCGCCAGCAGTGAGACAGGGATCTATGGCTACACCTTC; CDR3 protein: CASSETGIYGYTF
J gene: TRBJ2-3; V gene: TRBV7-8; clone size: NA; D gene: TRBD2; CDR3 DNA: TGTGCCAGCAGCACTTTAGCGGGGGGTGTAATGAATACGCAGTATTTT; CDR3 protein: CASSTLAGGVMNTQYF
J gene: TRBJ1-1; V gene: TRBV10-2; clone size: NA; D gene: NA; CDR3 DNA: TGCGCCAGCAGTATCGAGGGCCCTAACACTGAAGCTTTCTTT; CDR3 protein: CASSIEGPNTEAFF
J gene: TRBJ2-5; V gene: TRBV6-5; clone size: NA; D gene: TRBD1; CDR3 DNA: TGTGCCAGCAGTTCCGGACAGGGGAGGCAAGAGACCCAGTACTTC; CDR3 protein: CASSSGQGRQETQYF
J gene: TRBJ1-3; V gene: TRBV9; clone size: NA; D gene: NA; CDR3 DNA: TGTGCCAGCAGCGTAGCCAGCTCTGGAAACACCATATATTTT; CDR3 protein: CASSVASSGNTIYF
J gene: TRBJ2-1; V gene: TRBV7-2; clone size: NA; D gene: NA; CDR3 DNA: TGTGCCAGCAGAACTTACGAGGGCAATGAGCAGTTCTTC; CDR3 protein: CASRTYEGNEQFF
J gene: TRBJ2-7; V gene: TRBV6-1; clone size: NA; D gene: TRBD2; CDR3 DNA: TGTGCCAGCCAGTTAGCGGGGAGCTCCTACGAGCAGTACTTC; CDR3 protein: CASQLAGSSYEQYF
J gene: TRBJ2-7; V gene: TRBV28; clone size: NA; D gene: NA; CDR3 DNA: TGTGCCAGCACAGGTCCCTACGAGCAGTACTTC; CDR3 protein: CASTGPYEQYF
J gene: TRBJ2-5; V gene: TRBV18; clone size: once; D gene: TRBD1; CDR3 DNA: TGTGCCAGCTCACCCAAGACAGGGGCAGAGACCCAGTACTTC; CDR3 protein: CASSPKTGAETQYF
J gene: TRBJ1-2; V gene: TRBV5-4; clone size: NA; D gene: NA; CDR3 DNA: TGTGCCAGCAGCTCCACAGGGTTATATGGCTACACCTTC; CDR3 protein: CASSSTGLYGYTF
J gene: TRBJ2-4; V gene: TRBV9; clone size: NA; D gene: NA; CDR3 DNA: TGTGCCAGCAGCGAGCGCTTGAGGGACATTCAGTACTTC; CDR3 protein: CASSERLRDIQYF
J gene: TRBJ2-2; V gene: TRBV11-2; clone size: NA; D gene: NA; CDR3 DNA: TGTGCCAGCAGCCTGGGGGCCAACACCGGGGAGCTGTTTTTT; CDR3 protein: CASSLGANTGELFF
J gene: TRBJ1-5; V gene: TRBV18; clone size: NA; D gene: NA; CDR3 DNA: TGTGCCAGCTCACGCACCCAGGGGAACAATCAGCCCCAGCATTTT; CDR3 protein: CASSRTQGNNQPQHF
J gene: TRBJ2-1; V gene: TRBV5-1; clone size: NA; D gene: TRBD2; CDR3 DNA: TGCGCCAGCAGCTCCGGGACTAGCCAGGAGAATGAGCAGTTCTTC; CDR3 protein: CASSSGTSQENEQFF
J gene: TRBJ2-2; V gene: TRBV19; clone size: NA; D gene: NA; CDR3 DNA: TGTGCCAGTAGTATCGGGGGAGTGCGCACCGGGGAGCTGTTTTTT; CDR3 protein: CASSIGGVRTGELFF
J gene: TRBJ2-5; V gene: TRBV11-2; clone size: few; D gene: TRBD2; CDR3 DNA: TGTGCCAGCAGCTTAGTGCCTAGCGGGGGGGGTGAGACCCAGTACTTC; CDR3 protein: CASSLVPSGGGETQYF
J gene: TRBJ1-6; V gene: TRBV7-6; clone size: NA; D gene: TRBD1; CDR3 DNA: TGTGCCAGCAGCTTAGGGGACAGCTATAATTCACCCCTCCACTTT; CDR3 protein: CASSLGDSYNSPLHF
J gene: TRBJ2-3; V gene: TRBV18; clone size: NA; D gene: TRBD1; CDR3 DNA: TGTGCCAGCTCACACGACAGGGGGAAGGCGGATACGCAGTATTTT; CDR3 protein: CASSHDRGKADTQYF
J gene: TRBJ2-2; V gene: TRBV6-5; clone size: NA; D gene: TRBD1; CDR3 DNA: TGTGCCAGCAATCGGGACAGGGGGAAAACCGGGGAGCTGTTTTTT; CDR3 protein: CASNRDRGKTGELFF
J gene: TRBJ2-7; V gene: TRBV18; clone size: NA; D gene: TRBD1; CDR3 DNA: TGTGCCAGCTCACCCGCCGGGACAGGGGCCTACGAGCAGTACTTC; CDR3 protein: CASSPAGTGAYEQYF
J gene: TRBJ2-7; V gene: TRBV28; clone size: NA; D gene: TRBD1; CDR3 DNA: TGTGCCGAGAGGGAACCCACAGGGGGGCACTCCTACGAGCAGTACTTC; CDR3 protein: CAEREPTGGHSYEQYF
J gene: TRBJ2-3; V gene: TRBV27; clone size: NA; D gene: TRBD2; CDR3 DNA: TGTGCCAGCAGGCGGGGGGGGGCAGATACGCAGTATTTT; CDR3 protein: CASRRGGADTQYF
J gene: TRBJ2-5; V gene: TRBV5-1; clone size: NA; D gene: NA; CDR3 DNA: TGCGCCAGCAGCTTGGTTCAGGGGACAGAGACCCAGTACTTC; CDR3 protein: CASSLVQGTETQYF
J gene: TRBJ2-7; V gene: TRBV5-1; clone size: NA; D gene: TRBD1; CDR3 DNA: TGCGCCAGCAGCCCGGGGACAGGCAGCTACGAGCAGTACTTC; CDR3 protein: CASSPGTGSYEQYF
J gene: TRBJ1-2; V gene: TRBV7-6; clone size: once; D gene: NA; CDR3 DNA: TGTGCCAGCAGCCCAGGCAGCTGGACAGCTAACTATGGCTACACCTTC; CDR3 protein: CASSPGSWTANYGYTF
J gene: TRBJ1-3; V gene: TRBV5-1; clone size: NA; D gene: TRBD1; CDR3 DNA: TGCGCCAGCAGCTTGGAGACAGGGGCTGGAAACACCATATATTTT; CDR3 protein: CASSLETGAGNTIYF
J gene: TRBJ1-4; V gene: TRBV6-5; clone size: NA; D gene: NA; CDR3 DNA: TGTGCCAGCAACCCCAGGTGGCCGTTCAATGAAAAACTGTTTTTT; CDR3 protein: CASNPRWPFNEKLFF
J gene: TRBJ1-2; V gene: TRBV6-1; clone size: NA; D gene: NA; CDR3 DNA: TGTGCCAGCAGTGATGGGCGTGCTACCGCTAACTATGGCTACACCTTC; CDR3 protein: CASSDGRATANYGYTF
J gene: TRBJ2-7; V gene: TRBV18; clone size: NA; D gene: NA; CDR3 DNA: TGTGCCAGCTCACAGAGAGTTCCCGACGAGCAGTACTTC; CDR3 protein: CASSQRVPDEQYF
J gene: TRBJ2-3; V gene: TRBV7-9; clone size: NA; D gene: TRBD1; CDR3 DNA: TGTGCCAGCAGCTTGCAGGGGGTGGGTACGCAGTATTTT; CDR3 protein: CASSLQGVGTQYF
J gene: TRBJ1-2; V gene: TRBV30; clone size: NA; D gene: NA; CDR3 DNA: TGTGCCTGGAGGTGGGGCAGGGGAAACTATGGCTACACCTTC; CDR3 protein: CAWRWGRGNYGYTF
J gene: TRBJ2-2; V gene: TRBV7-2; clone size: NA; D gene: TRBD1; CDR3 DNA: TGTGCCAGCAGGCTACAGGGGGTCGTTACCGGGGAGCTGTTTTTT; CDR3 protein: CASRLQGVVTGELFF
J gene: TRBJ1-5; V gene: TRBV29-1; clone size: NA; D gene: NA; CDR3 DNA: TGCAGCGTTTCCTGGGGAGGGGACAGCAATCAGCCCCAGCATTTT; CDR3 protein: CSVSWGGDSNQPQHF
J gene: TRBJ1-2; V gene: TRBV6-5; clone size: NA; D gene: NA; CDR3 DNA: TGTGCCAGCAGGACTGAGGGTCAAGCTAACTATGGCTACACCTTC; CDR3 protein: CASRTEGQANYGYTF
J gene: TRBJ1-1; V gene: TRBV7-2; clone size: NA; D gene: NA; CDR3 DNA: TGTGCCAGCAGCTTAGTAGGGACAACGAACACCGAAGCTTTCTTT; CDR3 protein: CASSLVGTTNTEAFF
J gene: TRBJ2-5; V gene: TRBV2; clone size: NA; D gene: TRBD1; CDR3 DNA: TGTGCCAGCAGTGAGACAGGGGGAGAGACCCAGTACTTC; CDR3 protein: CASSETGGETQYF
J gene: TRBJ2-7; V gene: TRBV30; clone size: NA; D gene: TRBD1; CDR3 DNA: TGTGCCTGGATTGCACAGGGGATAGGGTACGAGCAGTACTTC; CDR3 protein: CAWIAQGIGYEQYF
J gene: TRBJ1-2; V gene: TRBV27; clone size: NA; D gene: NA; CDR3 DNA: TGTGCCAGCAGTTTAGGACAGAACTATGGCTACACCTTC; CDR3 protein: CASSLGQNYGYTF
J gene: TRBJ1-2; V gene: TRBV6-5; clone size: NA; D gene: NA; CDR3 DNA: TGTGCCAGCAGCCAAACCGTCAGGGTTGGTGGCTACACCTTC; CDR3 protein: CASSQTVRVGGYTF
J gene: TRBJ2-7; V gene: TRBV4-1; clone size: NA; D gene: NA; CDR3 DNA: TGCGCCAGCAGCCATGATTCACAGGGCTACGAGCAGTACTTC; CDR3 protein: CASSHDSQGYEQYF
J gene: TRBJ2-1; V gene: TRBV2; clone size: NA; D gene: NA; CDR3 DNA: TGTGCCAGCATTCCTATCAGGGATGAGCAGTTCTTC; CDR3 protein: CASIPIRDEQFF
J gene: TRBJ1-5; V gene: TRBV19; clone size: NA; D gene: TRBD1; CDR3 DNA: TGTGCCAGTAGGGACAGGCCCGATCAGCCCCAGCATTTT; CDR3 protein: CASRDRPDQPQHF
J gene: TRBJ2-4; V gene: TRBV6-6; clone size: medium-sized; D gene: NA; CDR3 DNA: TGTGCCAGCAGTTTTGTACAGGGGGAGGGAAAGGACATTCAGTACTTC; CDR3 protein: CASSFVQGEGKDIQYF